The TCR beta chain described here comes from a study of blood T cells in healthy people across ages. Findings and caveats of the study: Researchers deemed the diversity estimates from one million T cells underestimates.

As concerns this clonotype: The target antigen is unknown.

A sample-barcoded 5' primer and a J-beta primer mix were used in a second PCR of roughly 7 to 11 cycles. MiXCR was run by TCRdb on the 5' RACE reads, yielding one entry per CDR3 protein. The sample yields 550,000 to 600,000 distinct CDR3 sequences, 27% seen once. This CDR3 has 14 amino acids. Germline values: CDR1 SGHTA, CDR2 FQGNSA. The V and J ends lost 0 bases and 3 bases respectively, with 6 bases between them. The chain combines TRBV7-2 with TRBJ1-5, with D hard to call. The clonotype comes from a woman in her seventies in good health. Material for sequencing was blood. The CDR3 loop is CASSLAEANQPQHF. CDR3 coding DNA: TGTGCCAGCAGCTTAGCCGAAGCCAATCAGCCCCAGCATTTT.